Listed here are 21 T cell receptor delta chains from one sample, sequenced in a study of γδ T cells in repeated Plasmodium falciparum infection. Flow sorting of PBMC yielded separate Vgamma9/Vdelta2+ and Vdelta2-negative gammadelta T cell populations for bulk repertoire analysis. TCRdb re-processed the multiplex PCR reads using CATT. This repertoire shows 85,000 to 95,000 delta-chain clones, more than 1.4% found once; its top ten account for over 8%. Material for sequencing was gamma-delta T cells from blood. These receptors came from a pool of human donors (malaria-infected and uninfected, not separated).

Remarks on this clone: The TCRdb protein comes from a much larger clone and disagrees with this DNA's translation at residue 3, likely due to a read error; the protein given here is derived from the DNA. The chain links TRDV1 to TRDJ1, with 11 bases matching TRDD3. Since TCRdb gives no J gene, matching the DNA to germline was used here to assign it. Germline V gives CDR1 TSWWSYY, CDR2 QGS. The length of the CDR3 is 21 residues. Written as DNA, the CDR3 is TGTGCTCCTGGGGAACGGTACGCCCTGGGGGATACTAGACGTTTAGCCGATAAACTCATCTTT. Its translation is CAPGERYALGDTRRLADKLIF.

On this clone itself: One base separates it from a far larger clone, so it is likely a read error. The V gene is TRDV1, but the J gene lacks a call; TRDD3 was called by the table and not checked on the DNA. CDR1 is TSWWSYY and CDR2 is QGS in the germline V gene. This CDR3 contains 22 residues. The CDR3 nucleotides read TGTGCTCTTGGGACCCACCCCCCCTACTTGAAACTGGGCCCCCCCGGGAGAAATAAACTCATCTTC. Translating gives CALGTHPPYLKLGPPGRNKLIF.

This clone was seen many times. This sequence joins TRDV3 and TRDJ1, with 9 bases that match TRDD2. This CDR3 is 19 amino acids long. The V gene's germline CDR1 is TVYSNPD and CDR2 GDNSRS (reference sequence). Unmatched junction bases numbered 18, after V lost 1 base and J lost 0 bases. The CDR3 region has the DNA TGTGCCTTTAATGGCCTTCCTACGTCTAGGGTGCCCGACACCGATAAACTCATCTTT. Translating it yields CAFNGLPTSRVPDTDKLIF.

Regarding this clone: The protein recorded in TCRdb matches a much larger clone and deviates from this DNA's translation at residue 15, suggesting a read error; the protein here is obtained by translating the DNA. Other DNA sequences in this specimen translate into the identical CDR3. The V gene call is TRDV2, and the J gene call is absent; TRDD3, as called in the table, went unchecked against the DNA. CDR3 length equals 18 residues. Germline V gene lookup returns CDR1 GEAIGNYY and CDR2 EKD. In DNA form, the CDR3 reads TGTGCCTGTGACACCCTTTCTCCAAGAGATACGGGGACCGATAATCTCATCTTT. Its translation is CACDTLSPRDTGTDNLIF.

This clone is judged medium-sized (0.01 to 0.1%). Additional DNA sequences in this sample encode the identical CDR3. This CDR3 reads CACDPVLGGPYTDKLIF. DNA of the CDR3: TGTGCCTGTGACCCGGTACTGGGGGGCCCTTACACCGATAAACTCATCTTT. The chain employs TRDV2 and TRDJ1; 8 bases match TRDD3. J lost 0 bases, V lost 3 bases, and 11 bases had no gene match. The germline V gene has CDR1 GEAIGNYY and CDR2 EKD. CDR3 length: 17 residues.

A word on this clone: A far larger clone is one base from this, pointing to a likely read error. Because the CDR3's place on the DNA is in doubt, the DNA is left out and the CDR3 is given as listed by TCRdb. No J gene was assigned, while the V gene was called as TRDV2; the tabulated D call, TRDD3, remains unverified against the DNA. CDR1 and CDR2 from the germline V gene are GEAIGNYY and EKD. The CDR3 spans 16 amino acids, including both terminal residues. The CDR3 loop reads CACDGLGIGNTDKLIF.

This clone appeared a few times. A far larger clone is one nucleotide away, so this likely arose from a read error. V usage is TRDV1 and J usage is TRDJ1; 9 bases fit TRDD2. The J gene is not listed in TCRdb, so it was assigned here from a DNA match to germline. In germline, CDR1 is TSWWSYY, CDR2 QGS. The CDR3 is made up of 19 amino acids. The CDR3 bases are TGTGCCCTTGGGAGCCGACCTCCTTCCTACGCCCCTCTTACCGATAAACTCATCTTT. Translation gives CALGSRPPSYAPLTDKLIF.

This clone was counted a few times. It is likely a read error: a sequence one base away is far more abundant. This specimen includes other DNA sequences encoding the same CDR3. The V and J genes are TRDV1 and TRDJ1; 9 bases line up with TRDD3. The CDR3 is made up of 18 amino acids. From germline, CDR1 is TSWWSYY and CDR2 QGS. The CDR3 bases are TGTGCTCTTGGGGAACGGAAGTACTGGGGGACTCACACCGATAAACTCATCTTC. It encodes CALGERKYWGTHTDKLIF.

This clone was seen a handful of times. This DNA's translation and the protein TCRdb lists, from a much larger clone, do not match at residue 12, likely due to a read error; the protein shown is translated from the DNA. The CDR3 loop is CALGEGSQYPQVYWGILDTRQMFF. For the CDR3, the DNA is TGTGCTCTTGGGGAGGGGAGTCAGTACCCACAAGTTTACTGGGGGATCCTGGACACCCGACAGATGTTTTTC. The chain couples TRDV1 to TRDJ3; TRDD3 aligns across 10 bases. Per the germline V gene, CDR1 is TSWWSYY and CDR2 is QGS. Trimming removed 3 bases from V and 6 bases from J; junction bases left unmatched: 26. The CDR3 runs to 24 residues.

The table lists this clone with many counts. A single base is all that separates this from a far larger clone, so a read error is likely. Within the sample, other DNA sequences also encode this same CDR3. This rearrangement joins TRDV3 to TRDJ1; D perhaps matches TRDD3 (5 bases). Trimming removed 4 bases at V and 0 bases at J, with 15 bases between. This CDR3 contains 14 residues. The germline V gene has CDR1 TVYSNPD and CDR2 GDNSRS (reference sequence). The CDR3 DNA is TGTGCCTCCCAGGGGGGCTTGTACACCGATAAACTCATCTTT. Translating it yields CASQGGLYTDKLIF. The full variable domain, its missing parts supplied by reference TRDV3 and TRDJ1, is CDKVTQSSPDQTVASGSEVVLLCTYDTVYSNPDLFWYRIRPDYSFQFVFYGDNSRSEGADFTQGRFSVKHILTQKAFHLVISPVRTEDSATYYCASQGGLYTDKLIFGKGTRVTVEP.

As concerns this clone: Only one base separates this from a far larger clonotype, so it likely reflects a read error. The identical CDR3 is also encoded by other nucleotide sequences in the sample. DNA for the CDR3: TGTGCCTGTGACGTCCGGGGGGATTTGACAGCGCAACTCTTCTTT. It codes for CACDVRGDLTAQLFF. The chain uses TRDV2 and TRDJ2; 7 nucleotides agree with TRDD3. Per germline, CDR1 GEAIGNYY and CDR2 EKD. There are 15 residues in the CDR3.

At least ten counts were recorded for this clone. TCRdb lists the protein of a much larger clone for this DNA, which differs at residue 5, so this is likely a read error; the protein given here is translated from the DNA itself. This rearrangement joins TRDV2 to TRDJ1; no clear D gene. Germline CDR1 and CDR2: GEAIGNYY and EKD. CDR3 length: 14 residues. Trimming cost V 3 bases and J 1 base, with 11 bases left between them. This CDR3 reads CACDAGTCTDKLIF. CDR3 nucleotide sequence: TGTGCCTGTGACGCCGGTACCTGCACCGATAAACTCATCTTT.

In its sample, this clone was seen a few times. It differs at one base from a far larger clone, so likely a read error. The CDR3 DNA follows: TGTGCTCTCGGGTTATTCCTACCGTTCGATAAACTCATCTTT. This codes for CALGLFLPFDKLIF. The genes are TRDV1 and TRDJ1, with 7 bases lining up with TRDD2. Here the J gene was assigned by germline matching of the DNA, as TCRdb has none. From germline, CDR1 is TSWWSYY and CDR2 QGS. The CDR3 loop spans 14 amino acids. With V trimmed by 9 bases and J by 4 bases, 11 bases remained unmatched.

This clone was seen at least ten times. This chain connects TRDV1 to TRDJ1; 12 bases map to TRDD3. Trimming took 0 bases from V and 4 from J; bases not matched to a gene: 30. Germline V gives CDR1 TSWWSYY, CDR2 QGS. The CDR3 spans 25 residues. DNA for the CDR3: TGTGCTCTTGGGGAACTAGGGGGTCGGGGTAGCTTCCTACCCGTACTGGGGGATACCCTCGATAAACTCATCTTT. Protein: CALGELGGRGSFLPVLGDTLDKLIF.

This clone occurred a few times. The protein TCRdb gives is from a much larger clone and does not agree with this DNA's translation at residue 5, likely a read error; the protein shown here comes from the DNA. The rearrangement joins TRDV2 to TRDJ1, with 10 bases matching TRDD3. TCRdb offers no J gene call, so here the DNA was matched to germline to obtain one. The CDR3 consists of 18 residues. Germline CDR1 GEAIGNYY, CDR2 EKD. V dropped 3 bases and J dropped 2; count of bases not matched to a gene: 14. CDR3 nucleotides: TGTGCCTGTGACCCTAATATCCCCTGGGGGATAGCGACCGATAAACTCATCTTT. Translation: CACDPNIPWGIATDKLIF.

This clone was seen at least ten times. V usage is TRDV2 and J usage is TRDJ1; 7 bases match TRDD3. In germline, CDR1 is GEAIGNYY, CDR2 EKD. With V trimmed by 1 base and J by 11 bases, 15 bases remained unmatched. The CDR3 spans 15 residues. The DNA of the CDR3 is TGTGCCTGTGACACGGGGGGGGATCGAGCAGTAAACCTCATCTTT. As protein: CACDTGGDRAVNLIF.

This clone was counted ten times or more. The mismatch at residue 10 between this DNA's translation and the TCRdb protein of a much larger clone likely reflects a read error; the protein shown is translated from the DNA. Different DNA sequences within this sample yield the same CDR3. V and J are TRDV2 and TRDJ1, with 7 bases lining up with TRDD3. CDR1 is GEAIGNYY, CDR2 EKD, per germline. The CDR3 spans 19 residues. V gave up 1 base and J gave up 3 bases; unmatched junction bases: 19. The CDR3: CACDTLRGGRPFEPDKLIF. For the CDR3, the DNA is TGTGCCTGTGACACATTGCGTGGGGGACGCCCTTTCGAGCCCGATAAACTCATCTTT.

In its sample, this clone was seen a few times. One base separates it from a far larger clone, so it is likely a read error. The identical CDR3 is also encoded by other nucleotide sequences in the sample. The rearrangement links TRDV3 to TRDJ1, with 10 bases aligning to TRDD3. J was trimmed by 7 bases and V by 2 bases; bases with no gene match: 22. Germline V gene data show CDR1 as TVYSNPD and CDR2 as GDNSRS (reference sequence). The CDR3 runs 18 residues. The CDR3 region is CAFCQGKWGILRGGKLIF. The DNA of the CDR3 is TGTGCCTTTTGCCAGGGCAAATGGGGGATACTACGCGGAGGTAAACTCATCTTT.

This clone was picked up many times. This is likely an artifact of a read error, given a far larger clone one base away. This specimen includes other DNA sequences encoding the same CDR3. The CDR3 reads CACDTVARLVYTDKLIF. The DNA for the CDR3 is TGTGCCTGTGACACAGTCGCCCGTCTGGTGTACACCGATAAACTCATCTTT. The chain employs TRDV2 and TRDJ1, with D unclear. Since TCRdb gives no J gene, matching the DNA to germline was used here to assign it. CDR1 and CDR2 from the germline V gene are GEAIGNYY and EKD. V lost 1 base and J 0 bases, leaving 17 bases between the germline ends. This CDR3 comprises 17 residues.

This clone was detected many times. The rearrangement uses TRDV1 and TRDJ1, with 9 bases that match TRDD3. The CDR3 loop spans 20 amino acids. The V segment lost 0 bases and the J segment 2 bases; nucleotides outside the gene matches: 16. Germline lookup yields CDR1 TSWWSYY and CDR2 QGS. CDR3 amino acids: CALGELGRRFLLGETDKLIF. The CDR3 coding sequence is TGTGCTCTTGGGGAACTGGGGCGTAGGTTCCTACTGGGGGAGACCGATAAACTCATCTTT.

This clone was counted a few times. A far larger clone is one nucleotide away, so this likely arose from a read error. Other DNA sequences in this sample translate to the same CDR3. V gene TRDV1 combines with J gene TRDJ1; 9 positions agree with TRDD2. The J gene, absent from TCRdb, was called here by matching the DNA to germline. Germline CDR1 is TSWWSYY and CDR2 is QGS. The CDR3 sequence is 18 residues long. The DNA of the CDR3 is TGCGCTCTTGGGGGGGGCCTTCCTACACATGAGCGGGCCGATAAACTCATCTTT. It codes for CALGGGLPTHERADKLIF.